A selection of T cell receptor beta chains follows, all from one sample in a study of blood T cell repertoires in COVID-19. Data came from immunoSEQ multiplex PCR; TCRdb stores just in-frame clones and leaves some out. The data contain approximately 300,000 clones, approximately 89% of them singletons. The sequenced sample consisted of PBMCs or T cells enriched from blood (not recorded which). These receptors were collected from a young woman who had recovered from COVID-19. Both conserved end residues are part of each CDR3. The D gene is left open where the match is weak. Size tells how often a clone was seen (once, few, many) or the class of an expanded clone, and some rows leave it out.

d_gene	v_gene	abundance	j_gene	CDR3nt	CDR3aa
NA	TRBV10-1	NA	TRBJ1-5	TGCGCCAGCAGTGAGACCGGGGGGCGCAATCAGCCCCAGCATTTT	CASSETGGRNQPQHF
NA	TRBV6-5	NA	TRBJ2-7	TGTGCCAGCAGTTCGGGACTTGACTACGAGCAGTACTTC	CASSSGLDYEQYF
NA	TRBV7-2	NA	TRBJ2-7	TGTGCCAGCAGCTTAGCGCACAGGTCCAGCTCCTACGAGCAGTACTTC	CASSLAHRSSSYEQYF
NA	TRBV11-2	NA	TRBJ1-1	TGTGCCAGCACCCCCTTCGGGGGAGCTGAAGCTTTCTTT	CASTPFGGAEAFF
NA	TRBV7-2	NA	TRBJ1-2	TGTGCCAGCAGCTCCGGAGGGAGCTATGGCTACACCTTC	CASSSGGSYGYTF
TRBD1	TRBV6-2/TRBV6-3	NA	TRBJ1-5	TGTGCCAGCAGTTATGCGGGACAGAGCAATCAGCCCCAGCATTTT	CASSYAGQSNQPQHF
NA	TRBV5-1	NA	TRBJ2-1	TGCGCCAGCCAAGTAGCTCGTAGGTTCTTC	CASQVARRFF
TRBD2	TRBV4-2	many	TRBJ2-1	TGTGCCAGCAGCAAAGATCCCCCACTAGCGGCGGTGTTCTTC	CASSKDPPLAAVFF
TRBD1	TRBV9	NA	TRBJ1-1	TGTGCCAGCAGCTGGGGGACAGGGAACACTGAAGCTTTCTTT	CASSWGTGNTEAFF
NA	TRBV27	NA	TRBJ1-2	TGTGCCAGCAGTTCTGCGGGCCGGGGCTACACCTTC	CASSSAGRGYTF
NA	TRBV11-2	NA	TRBJ2-4	TGTGCCAGCAGCTTAGACAGGGAAAGTCTAGCCAAAAACATTCAGTACTTC	CASSLDRESLAKNIQYF
NA	TRBV6-1	NA	TRBJ1-2	TGTGCCAGCAGTGAAGCACGGGGGGGTTACTATGGCTACACCTTC	CASSEARGGYYGYTF
TRBD1	TRBV11-2	NA	TRBJ2-7	TGTGCCAGCAGCCCCGGGACAGGGTACGAGCAGTACTTC	CASSPGTGYEQYF
TRBD2	TRBV6-7	NA	TRBJ2-7	TGTGCCAGCAGTCGTTCGGGTACTAGCGGGGCCCACGAGCAGTACTTC	CASSRSGTSGAHEQYF
NA	TRBV5-1	NA	TRBJ2-5	TGCGCCAGCAGCCCACTACAGGGTTCACAAGAGACCCAGTACTTC	CASSPLQGSQETQYF
NA	TRBV5-1	NA	TRBJ2-3	TGCGCCAGCAGCCCAGTCACGGGAACCACAGATACGCAGTATTTT	CASSPVTGTTDTQYF
TRBD1	TRBV28	NA	TRBJ2-7	TGTGCCAGCAGTCCGGGACAGGGGGCCTACGAGCAGTACTTC	CASSPGQGAYEQYF
NA	TRBV9	NA	TRBJ1-2	TGTGCCAGCAGCGCCAGCCACGGGGGGCGCAATGTAGGCTACACCTTC	CASSASHGGRNVGYTF
NA	TRBV27	NA	TRBJ2-2	TGTGCCAGCAGTTTACCAGGGGCCACCGGGGAGCTGTTTTTT	CASSLPGATGELFF
TRBD1	TRBV5-4	NA	TRBJ1-2	TGTGCCAGCAGGGATAACAGGGGGCAAACCTGGGGCTACACCTTC	CASRDNRGQTWGYTF
TRBD2	TRBV9	NA	TRBJ2-3	TGTGCCAGCAGCGTAGAGGTTCTAGCGGGGGGTGGAGATACGCAGTATTTT	CASSVEVLAGGGDTQYF
NA	TRBV15	once	TRBJ2-3	TGTGCCACCAGCAGAGAAACCGGGGATACGCAGTATTTT	CATSRETGDTQYF
NA	TRBV18	NA	TRBJ2-3	TGTGCCAGCTCACCCCAATGGGGCGGGGGCATAAATACGCAGTATTTT	CASSPQWGGGINTQYF
NA	TRBV7-9	NA	TRBJ2-7	TGTGCCAGCAGCTTTAGTGGAGGGGTAGGGGAGCAGTACTTC	CASSFSGGVGEQYF
TRBD1	TRBV18	NA	TRBJ1-2	TGTGCCAGCTCACCAGCGACAGGGGGCATTGGCTACACCTTC	CASSPATGGIGYTF
TRBD1	TRBV27	NA	TRBJ1-4	TGTGCCAGCAGTCAACCGGGACAGGGGCCTGGGGGTGAAAAACTGTTTTTT	CASSQPGQGPGGEKLFF
NA	TRBV7-2	few	TRBJ1-2	TGTGCCAGCAGCTTAGCGTCAGGCGACTATGGCTACACCTTC	CASSLASGDYGYTF
TRBD1	TRBV5-4	NA	TRBJ1-2	TGTGCCAGCAGCTTGGATTGGGACAGCAACTATGGCTACACCTTC	CASSLDWDSNYGYTF
NA	TRBV5-4	NA	TRBJ1-1	TGTGCCAGCAGCTTGGTTGGTGACGGGACTGAAGCTTTCTTT	CASSLVGDGTEAFF
TRBD2	TRBV27	NA	TRBJ2-7	TGTGCCAGCAGTTCCACCGGGACTAGGAGGCTCGAGCAGTACTTC	CASSSTGTRRLEQYF
TRBD1	TRBV2	NA	TRBJ1-1	TGTGCCAGCCTAGCGCGGACAGGGGGCACTGAAGCTTTCTTT	CASLARTGGTEAFF
NA	TRBV4-3	NA	TRBJ2-1	TGCGCCAGCAGCCAAGATTTTAGCGCAGGTTACAATGAGCAGTTCTTC	CASSQDFSAGYNEQFF
TRBD1	TRBV27	NA	TRBJ1-4	TGTGCCAGCAGTCTACGACAGGGAATTAATGAAAAACTGTTTTTT	CASSLRQGINEKLFF
NA	TRBV19	NA	TRBJ2-2	TGTGCCAGTACTAGCACCGGGGAGCTGTTTTTT	CASTSTGELFF
NA	TRBV5-6	NA	TRBJ2-1	TGTGCCAGCAGCCACGGGGGCCCCGGGAGGAATGAGCAGTTCTTC	CASSHGGPGRNEQFF
TRBD1	TRBV15	NA	TRBJ2-5	TGTGCCACCAGCAGAGGGAGGACAGGCGAGACCCAGTACTTC	CATSRGRTGETQYF